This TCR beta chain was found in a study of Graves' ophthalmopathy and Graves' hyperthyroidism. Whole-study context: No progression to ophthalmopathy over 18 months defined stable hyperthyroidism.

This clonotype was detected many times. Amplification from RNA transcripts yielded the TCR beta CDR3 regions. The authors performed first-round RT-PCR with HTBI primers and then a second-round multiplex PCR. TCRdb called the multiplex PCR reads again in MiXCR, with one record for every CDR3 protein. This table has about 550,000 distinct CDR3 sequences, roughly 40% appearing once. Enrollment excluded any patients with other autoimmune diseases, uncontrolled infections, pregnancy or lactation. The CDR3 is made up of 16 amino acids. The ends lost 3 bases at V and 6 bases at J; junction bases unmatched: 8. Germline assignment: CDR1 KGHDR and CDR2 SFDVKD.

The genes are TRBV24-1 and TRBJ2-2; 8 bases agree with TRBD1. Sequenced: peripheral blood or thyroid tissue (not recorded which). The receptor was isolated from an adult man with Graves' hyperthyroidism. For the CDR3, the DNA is TGTGCCACCAGTGATCCGGACAGGGTAGACCCCGGGGAGCTGTTTTTT. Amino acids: CATSDPDRVDPGELFF.